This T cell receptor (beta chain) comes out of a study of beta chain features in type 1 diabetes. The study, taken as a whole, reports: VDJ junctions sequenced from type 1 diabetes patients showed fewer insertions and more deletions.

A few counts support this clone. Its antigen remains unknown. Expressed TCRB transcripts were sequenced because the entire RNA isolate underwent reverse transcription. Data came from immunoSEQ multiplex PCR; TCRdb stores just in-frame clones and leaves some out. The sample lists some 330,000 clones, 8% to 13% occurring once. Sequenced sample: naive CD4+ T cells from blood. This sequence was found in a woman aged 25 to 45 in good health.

This CDR3 is CASSPSMGRGTTQYF. CDR3 bases: TGTGCTAGCTCCCCCAGCATGGGGCGGGGGACGACCCAGTACTTC. The chain links TRBV7-7 to TRBJ2-5; TRBD2 agrees at 7 bases. CDR1 is SSHAT, CDR2 FNYEAQ, per germline (reference sequence). This CDR3 has 15 amino acids.